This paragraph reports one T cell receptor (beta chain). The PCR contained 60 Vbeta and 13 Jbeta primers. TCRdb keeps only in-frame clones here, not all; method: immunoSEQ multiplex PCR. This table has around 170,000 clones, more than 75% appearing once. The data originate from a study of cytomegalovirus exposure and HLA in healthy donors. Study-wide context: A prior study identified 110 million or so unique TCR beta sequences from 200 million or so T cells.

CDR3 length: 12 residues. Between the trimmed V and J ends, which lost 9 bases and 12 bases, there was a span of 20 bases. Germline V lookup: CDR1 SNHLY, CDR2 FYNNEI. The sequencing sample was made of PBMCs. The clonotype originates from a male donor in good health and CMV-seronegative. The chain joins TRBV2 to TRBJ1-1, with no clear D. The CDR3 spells CASRRTDHYSFF. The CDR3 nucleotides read TGTGCCAGTAGGAGGACTGATCATTATTCTTTCTTT.